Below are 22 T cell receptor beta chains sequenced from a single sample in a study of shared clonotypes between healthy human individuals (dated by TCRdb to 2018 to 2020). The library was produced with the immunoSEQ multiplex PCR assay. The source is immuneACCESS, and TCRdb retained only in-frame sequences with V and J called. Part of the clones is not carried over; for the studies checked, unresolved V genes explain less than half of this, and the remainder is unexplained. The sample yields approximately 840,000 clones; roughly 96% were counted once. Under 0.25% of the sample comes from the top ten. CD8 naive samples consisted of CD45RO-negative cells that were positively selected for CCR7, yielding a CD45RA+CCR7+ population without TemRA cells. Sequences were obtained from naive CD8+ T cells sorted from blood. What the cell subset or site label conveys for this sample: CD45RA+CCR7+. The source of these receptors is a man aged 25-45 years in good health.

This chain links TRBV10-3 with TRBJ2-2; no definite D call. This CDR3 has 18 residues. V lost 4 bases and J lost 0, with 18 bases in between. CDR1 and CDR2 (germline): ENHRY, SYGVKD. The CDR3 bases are TGTGCCATCAGTGCAGTGTGGCAGGTCCCGTCGAACACCGGGGAGCTGTTTTTT. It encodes CAISAVWQVPSNTGELFF.

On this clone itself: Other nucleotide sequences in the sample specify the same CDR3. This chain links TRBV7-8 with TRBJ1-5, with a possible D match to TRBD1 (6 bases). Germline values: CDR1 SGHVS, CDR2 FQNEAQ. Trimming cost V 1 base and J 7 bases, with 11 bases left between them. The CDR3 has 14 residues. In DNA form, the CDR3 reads TGTGCCAGCAGCTTAGGAACAGGGAGACAGCCCCAGCATTTT. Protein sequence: CASSLGTGRQPQHF.

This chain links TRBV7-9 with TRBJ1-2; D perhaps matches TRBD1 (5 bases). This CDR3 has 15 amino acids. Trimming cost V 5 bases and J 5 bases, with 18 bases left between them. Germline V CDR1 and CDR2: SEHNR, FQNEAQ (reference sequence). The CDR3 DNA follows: TGTGCCAGCAGCGCCAGTGGGGCGTCTACGTATGGCTACACCTTC. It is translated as CASSASGASTYGYTF.

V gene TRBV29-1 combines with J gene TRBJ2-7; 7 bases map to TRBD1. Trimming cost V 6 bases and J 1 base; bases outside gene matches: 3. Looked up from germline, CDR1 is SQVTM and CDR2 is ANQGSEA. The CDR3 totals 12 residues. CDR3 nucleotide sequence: TGCAGCGTCGTGACAGGGTCCTACGAGCAGTACTTC. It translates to CSVVTGSYEQYF.

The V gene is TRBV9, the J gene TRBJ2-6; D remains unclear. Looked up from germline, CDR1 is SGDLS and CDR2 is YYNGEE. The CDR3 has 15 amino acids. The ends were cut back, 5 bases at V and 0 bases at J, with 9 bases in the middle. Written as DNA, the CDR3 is TGTGCCAGCAGGGAAACAGTCTCTGGGGCCAACGTCCTGACTTTC. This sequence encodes CASRETVSGANVLTF.

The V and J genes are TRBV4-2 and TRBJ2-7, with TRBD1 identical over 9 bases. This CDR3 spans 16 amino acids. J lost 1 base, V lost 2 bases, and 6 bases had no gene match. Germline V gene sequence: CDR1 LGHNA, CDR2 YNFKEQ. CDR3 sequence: CASSQPTDRGSYEQYF. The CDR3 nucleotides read TGTGCCAGCAGCCAACCAACAGACAGGGGGTCCTACGAGCAGTACTTC.

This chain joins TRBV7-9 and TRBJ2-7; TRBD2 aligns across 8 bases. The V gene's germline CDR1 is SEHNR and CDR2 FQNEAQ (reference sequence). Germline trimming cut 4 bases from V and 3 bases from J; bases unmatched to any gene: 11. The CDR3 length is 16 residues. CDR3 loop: CASSSGGGATFYEQYF. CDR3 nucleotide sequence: TGTGCCAGCAGCTCCGGGGGGGGAGCAACATTCTACGAGCAGTACTTC. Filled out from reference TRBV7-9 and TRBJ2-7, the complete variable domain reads DTGVSQNPRHKITKRGQNVTFRCDPISEHNRLYWYRQTLGQGPEFLTYFQNEAQLEKSRLLSDRFSAERPKGSFSTLEIQRTEQGDSAMYLCASSSGGGATFYEQYFGPGTRLTVT.

CDR3 coding DNA: TGTGCCAGCAGTTACTCTCTTCAGGGGAATGAGCAGTTCTTC. As protein: CASSYSLQGNEQFF. The genes are TRBV6-5 and TRBJ2-1, with a tentative D call TRBD1 (6 bases). V lost 0 bases and J lost 7, with 10 bases in between. The CDR3 is made up of 14 amino acids. Germline loops: CDR1 MNHEY, CDR2 SVGAGI.

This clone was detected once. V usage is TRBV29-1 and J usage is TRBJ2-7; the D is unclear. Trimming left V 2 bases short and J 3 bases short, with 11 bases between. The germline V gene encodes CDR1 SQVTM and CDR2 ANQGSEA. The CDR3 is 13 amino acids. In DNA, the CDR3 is TGCAGCGTTGAACTTTCTACAAACTACGAGCAGTACTTC. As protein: CSVELSTNYEQYF.

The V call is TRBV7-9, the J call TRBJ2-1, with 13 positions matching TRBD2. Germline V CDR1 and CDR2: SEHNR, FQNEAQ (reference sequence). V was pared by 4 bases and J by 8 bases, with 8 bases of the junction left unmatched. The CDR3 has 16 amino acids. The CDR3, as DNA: TGTGCCAGCAGCTCCCGGACTAGCGGGAGCCCCCATGAGCAGTTCTTC. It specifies CASSSRTSGSPHEQFF.

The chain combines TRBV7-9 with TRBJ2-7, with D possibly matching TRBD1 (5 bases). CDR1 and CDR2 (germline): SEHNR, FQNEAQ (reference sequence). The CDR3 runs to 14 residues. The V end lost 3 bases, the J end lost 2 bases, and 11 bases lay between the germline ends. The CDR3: CASSLSDRAYEQYF. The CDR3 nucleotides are TGTGCCAGCAGCTTGAGTGACAGAGCCTACGAGCAGTACTTC.

The CDR3 bases are TGTGCCAGCGGACAGGGGAACACTGAAGCTTTCTTT. The encoded protein is CASGQGNTEAFF. V and J are TRBV25-1 and TRBJ1-1; 8 bases are a match to TRBD1. Trimming cost V 8 bases and J 1 base; bases outside gene matches: 0. The germline CDR1 and CDR2 sequences are MGHDK and SYGVNS. The CDR3 is 12 amino acids.

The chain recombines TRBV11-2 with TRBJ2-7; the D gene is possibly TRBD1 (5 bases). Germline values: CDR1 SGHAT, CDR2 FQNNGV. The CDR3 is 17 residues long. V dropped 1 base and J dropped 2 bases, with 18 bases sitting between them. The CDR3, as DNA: TGTGCCAGCAGCTTAGGGCGTACAGGTCTTACTACCTACGAGCAGTACTTC. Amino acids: CASSLGRTGLTTYEQYF.

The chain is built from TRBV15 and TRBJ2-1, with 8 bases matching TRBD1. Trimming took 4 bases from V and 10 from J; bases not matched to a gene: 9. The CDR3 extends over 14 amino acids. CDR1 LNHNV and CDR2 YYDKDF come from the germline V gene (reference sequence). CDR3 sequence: CATSIYPRGREQFF. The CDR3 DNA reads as TGTGCCACCAGCATTTACCCCAGGGGGCGGGAGCAGTTCTTC.

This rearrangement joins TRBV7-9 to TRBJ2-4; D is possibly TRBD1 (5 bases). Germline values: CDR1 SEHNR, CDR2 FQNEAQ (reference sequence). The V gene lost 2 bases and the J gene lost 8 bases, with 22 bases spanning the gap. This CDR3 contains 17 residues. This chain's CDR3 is CASSLWPLTVSADIQYF. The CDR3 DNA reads TGTGCCAGCAGCTTATGGCCGCTGACAGTCAGCGCGGACATTCAGTACTTC.

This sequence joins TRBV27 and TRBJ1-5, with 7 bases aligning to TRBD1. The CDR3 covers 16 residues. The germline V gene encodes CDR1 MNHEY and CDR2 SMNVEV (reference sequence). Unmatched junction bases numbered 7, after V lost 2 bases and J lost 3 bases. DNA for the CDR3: TGTGCCAGCAGTTTAGACAGACAGGGCCTCAATCAGCCCCAGCATTTT. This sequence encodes CASSLDRQGLNQPQHF.

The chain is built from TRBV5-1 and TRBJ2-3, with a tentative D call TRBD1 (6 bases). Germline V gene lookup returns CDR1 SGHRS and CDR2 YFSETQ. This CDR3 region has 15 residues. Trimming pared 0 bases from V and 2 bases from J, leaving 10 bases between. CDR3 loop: CASSLEGVHTDTQYF. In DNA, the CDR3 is TGCGCCAGCAGCTTGGAGGGGGTTCACACAGATACGCAGTATTTT.

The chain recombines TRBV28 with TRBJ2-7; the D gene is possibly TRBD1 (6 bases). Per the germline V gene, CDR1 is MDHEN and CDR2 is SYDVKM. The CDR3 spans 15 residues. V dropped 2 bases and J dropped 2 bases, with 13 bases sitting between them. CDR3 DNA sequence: TGTGCCAGCAGTTTAACCGAGACAGGACCCTACGAGCAGTACTTC. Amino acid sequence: CASSLTETGPYEQYF.

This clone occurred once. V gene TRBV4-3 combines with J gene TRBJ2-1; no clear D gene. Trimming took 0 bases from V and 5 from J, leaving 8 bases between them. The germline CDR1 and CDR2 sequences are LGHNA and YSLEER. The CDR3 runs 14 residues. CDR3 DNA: TGCGCCAGCAGCCAAGATCCGGAAGACAATGAGCAGTTCTTC. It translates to CASSQDPEDNEQFF.

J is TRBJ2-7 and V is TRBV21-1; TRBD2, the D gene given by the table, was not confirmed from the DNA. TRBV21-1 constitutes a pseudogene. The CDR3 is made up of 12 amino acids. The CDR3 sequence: CARGGASYEQYF. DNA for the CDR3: TGTGCCAGAGGGGGGGCGTCGTACGAGCAGTACTTC.

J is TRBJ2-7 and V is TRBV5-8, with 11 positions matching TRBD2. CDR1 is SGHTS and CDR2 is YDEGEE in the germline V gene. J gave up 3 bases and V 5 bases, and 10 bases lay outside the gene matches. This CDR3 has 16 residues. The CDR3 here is CASSTGTSGVLYEQYF. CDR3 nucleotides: TGTGCCAGCAGTACCGGGACTAGCGGAGTTCTCTACGAGCAGTACTTC. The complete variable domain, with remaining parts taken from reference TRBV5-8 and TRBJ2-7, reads EAGVTQSPTHLIKTRGQQATLRCSPISGHTSVYWYQQALGLGLQFLLWYDEGEERNRGNFPPRFSGRQFPNYSSELNVNALELEDSALYLCASSTGTSGVLYEQYFGPGTRLTVT.

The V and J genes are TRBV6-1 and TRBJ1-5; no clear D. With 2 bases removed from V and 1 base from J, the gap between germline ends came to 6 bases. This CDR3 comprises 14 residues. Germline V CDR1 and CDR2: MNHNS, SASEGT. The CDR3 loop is CASSEPDSNQPQHF. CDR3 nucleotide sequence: TGTGCCAGCAGTGAACCGGACAGCAATCAGCCCCAGCATTTT.